Following are 10 T cell receptor beta chains from one sample sequenced in a study of blood T cells in healthy people across ages. A J-beta primer mix and a sample-barcoded 5' primer were used in a second PCR of about 7 to 12 cycles. Each CDR3 protein is one row after TCRdb ran MiXCR on the 5' RACE reads. The table includes 980,000 or so distinct CDR3 sequences, under 50% detected once. What was sequenced was blood. The receptors come from a man aged 25-40 years in good health.

The chain is built from TRBV7-2 and TRBJ2-1; 10 bases match TRBD2. Germline CDR1 reads SGHTA; CDR2 reads FQGNSA. This CDR3 is built from 16 residues. The V gene end was trimmed by 5 bases and the J gene end by 1 base; junction bases not matched to a gene: 5. CDR3 loop: CASSASSGGSYNEQFF. The CDR3 nucleotides are TGTGCCAGCAGCGCCTCTAGCGGGGGTTCCTACAATGAGCAGTTCTTC.

As for this clonotype: This may be a read error, as it is one base from a much larger clone. V usage is TRBV27 and J usage is TRBJ1-2; maybe TRBD1 (6 bases). Germline-derived CDR1 and CDR2 are MNHEY and SMNVEV (reference sequence). The CDR3 sequence is 13 residues long. Trimming cost V 4 bases and J 1 base, with 7 bases left between them. CDR3 nucleotides: TGTGCCAGCAGTTACAGGGTTAACTATGGCTACACCTTC. Translation: CASSYRVNYGYTF.

The V and J genes are TRBV12-3 or TRBV12-4 and TRBJ1-6, with 12 nucleotides matching TRBD1. This CDR3 comprises 14 residues. The V segment lost 5 bases and the J segment 15 bases; nucleotides outside the gene matches: 8. The CDR3 protein is CASSGTGGLALLHF. In nucleotides, the CDR3 is TGTGCCAGCAGTGGGACAGGGGGCTTAGCTCTCCTCCACTTT.

CDR3 DNA: TGTGCCAGCAGCGTGTCGACTAGCGGGGGGTTTGGAACAGATACGCAGTATTTT. Its protein product is CASSVSTSGGFGTDTQYF. The chain carries TRBV9 and TRBJ2-3; 13 nucleotides align to TRBD2. The CDR3 is made up of 18 amino acids. Trimming at V came to 2 bases and at J to 3 bases, leaving 9 bases not matched to a gene. Germline V gives CDR1 SGDLS, CDR2 YYNGEE.

J is TRBJ2-5 and V is TRBV29-1, with D maybe TRBD2 (6 bases). Germline values: CDR1 SQVTM, CDR2 ANQGSEA. There are 12 residues in the CDR3. V lost 7 bases, J lost 5 bases, and 14 bases lay in between. As DNA, the CDR3 is TGCAGCGCCGCGGGATCGATGGAGACCCAGTACTTC. It specifies CSAAGSMETQYF.

This chain joins TRBV15 and TRBJ2-3, with D unresolved. This CDR3 is 13 amino acids long. The ends were cut back, 5 bases at V and 2 bases at J, with 8 bases in the middle. The germline V gene has CDR1 LNHNV and CDR2 YYDKDF (reference sequence). In nucleotides, the CDR3 is TGTGCCACCAGCTCTCGAACCACAGATACGCAGTATTTT. As protein: CATSSRTTDTQYF.

In its sample, this clonotype was seen a few times. The chain uses TRBV7-2 and TRBJ2-7; TRBD1 might be the D (6 bases). This CDR3 region has 14 residues. Looked up from germline, CDR1 is SGHTA and CDR2 is FQGNSA. V lost 3 bases to trimming and J lost 3 bases, with 12 bases between them. In DNA, the CDR3 is TGTGCCAGCAGCTTTGAGGACAGACTCTACGAGCAGTACTTC. It translates to CASSFEDRLYEQYF.

This clonotype has a single count. V is TRBV20-1 and J is TRBJ1-2; no reliable D call. Germline V CDR1 and CDR2: DFQATT, SNEGSKA (reference sequence). Trimming pared 6 bases from V and 10 bases from J, leaving 15 bases between. This CDR3 comprises 11 residues. The CDR3: CSALGLADYTF. In nucleotides, the CDR3 is TGCAGTGCCCTCGGGCTCGCGGACTACACCTTC.

The gene calls are TRBV5-6 and TRBJ1-5, with a possible D match to TRBD1 (6 bases). V was pared by 4 bases and J by 3 bases, with 17 bases between. The germline CDR1 and CDR2 sequences are SGHDT and YYEEEE. The CDR3 is 16 residues long. Here the CDR3 DNA reads TGTGCCAGCAGCGCCATGGGTGAGGGGGACAATCAGCCCCAGCATTTT. Translation: CASSAMGEGDNQPQHF.

The chain couples TRBV30 to TRBJ1-1; weak D call: TRBD1 (5 bases). This CDR3 is 14 amino acids long. V gave up 1 base and J gave up 4 bases, with 13 bases separating them. Germline CDR1 and CDR2: GTSNPN and SVGIG (reference sequence). The CDR3 coding sequence is TGTGCCTGGAGTGAACAGGTTTGGGCCACTGAAGCTTTCTTT. The encoded protein is CAWSEQVWATEAFF.